This T cell receptor beta chain was captured in a study of CD8+ T cells in alopecia areata. On the study more broadly: Treated patients were given oral tofacitinib, which was dosed at 5 to 10 mg twice daily. Tofacitinib treatment spanned 6 to 18 months, with 6 months off drug afterward.

Broader study findings: Scalp lesions, especially in alopecia totalis/universalis, had higher clonality than normal scalp.

RNA was extracted and reverse transcribed into cDNA as the sequencing template. Generated by immunoSEQ multiplex PCR, the TCRdb table keeps only in-frame clones and is missing some. The sample carries about 160,000 clones, 45% to 60% recorded once. This clone has more than one count but fewer than ten. Its antigen is currently unknown. The investigators collected lesional scalp punch biopsies and peripheral blood from alopecia areata patients. Sequenced material: CD4+ T cells sorted from blood. The sequence derives from a human donor with alopecia areata.

The CDR3 loop reads CSVEAGFEQYF. The CDR3 nucleotides are TGCAGCGTTGAGGCAGGATTCGAGCAGTACTTC. This chain connects TRBV29-1 to TRBJ2-7, with no clear D. Trimming pared 3 bases from V and 6 bases from J, leaving 9 bases between. The CDR3 sequence is 11 residues long. In germline, CDR1 is SQVTM, CDR2 ANQGSEA.